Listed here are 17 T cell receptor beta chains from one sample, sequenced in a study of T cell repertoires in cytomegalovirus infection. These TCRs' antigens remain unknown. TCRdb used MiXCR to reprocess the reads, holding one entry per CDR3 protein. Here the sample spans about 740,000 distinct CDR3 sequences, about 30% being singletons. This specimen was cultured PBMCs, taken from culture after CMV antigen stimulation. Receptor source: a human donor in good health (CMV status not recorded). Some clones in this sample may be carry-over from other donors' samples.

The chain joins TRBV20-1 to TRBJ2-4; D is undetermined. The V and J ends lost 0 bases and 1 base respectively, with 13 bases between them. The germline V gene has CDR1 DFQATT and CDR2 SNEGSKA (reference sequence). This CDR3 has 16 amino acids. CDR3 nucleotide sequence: TGCAGTGCTAGAGATGGGAACGAAGCGGCCAAAAACATTCAGTACTTC. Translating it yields CSARDGNEAAKNIQYF.

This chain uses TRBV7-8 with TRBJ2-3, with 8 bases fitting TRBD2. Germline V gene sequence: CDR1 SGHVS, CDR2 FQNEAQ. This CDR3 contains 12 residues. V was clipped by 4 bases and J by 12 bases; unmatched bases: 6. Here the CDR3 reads CASSSQRGFQYF. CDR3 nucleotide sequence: TGTGCCAGCAGCTCTCAGCGGGGGTTCCAGTATTTT.

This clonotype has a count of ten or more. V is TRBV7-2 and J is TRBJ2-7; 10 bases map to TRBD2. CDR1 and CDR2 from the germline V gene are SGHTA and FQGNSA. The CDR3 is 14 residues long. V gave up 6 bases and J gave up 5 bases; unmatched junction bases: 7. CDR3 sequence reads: CASSYTGTSDEQYF. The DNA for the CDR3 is TGTGCCAGCAGTTATACCGGGACTAGCGACGAGCAGTACTTC.

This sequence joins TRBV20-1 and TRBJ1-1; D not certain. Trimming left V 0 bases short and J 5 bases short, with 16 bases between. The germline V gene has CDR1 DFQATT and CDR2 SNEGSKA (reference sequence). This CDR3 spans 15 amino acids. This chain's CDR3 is CSARDRFMALTEAFF. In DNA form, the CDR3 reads TGCAGTGCTAGAGATCGGTTTATGGCCTTGACTGAAGCTTTCTTT.

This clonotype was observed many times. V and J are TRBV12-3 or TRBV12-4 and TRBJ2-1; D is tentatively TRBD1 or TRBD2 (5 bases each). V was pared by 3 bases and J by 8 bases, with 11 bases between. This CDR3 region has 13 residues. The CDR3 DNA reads TGTGCCAGCAGTTTGAGGGGTCCCTATGAGCAGTTCTTC. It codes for CASSLRGPYEQFF.

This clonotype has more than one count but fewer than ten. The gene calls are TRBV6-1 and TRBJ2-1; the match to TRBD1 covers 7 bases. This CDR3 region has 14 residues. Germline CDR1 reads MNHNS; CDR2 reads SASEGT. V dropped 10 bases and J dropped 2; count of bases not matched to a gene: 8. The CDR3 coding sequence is TGTGCCATCCCATGGGGACAGCCCTACAATGAGCAGTTCTTC. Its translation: CAIPWGQPYNEQFF.

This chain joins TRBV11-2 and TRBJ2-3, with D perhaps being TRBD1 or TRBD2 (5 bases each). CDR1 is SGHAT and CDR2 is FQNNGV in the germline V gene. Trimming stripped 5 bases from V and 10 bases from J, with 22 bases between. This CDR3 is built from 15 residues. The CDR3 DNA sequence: TGTGCCAGCAGCCCACTAGACCGGCTCCCAGGGTCGCAGTATTTT. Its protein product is CASSPLDRLPGSQYF.

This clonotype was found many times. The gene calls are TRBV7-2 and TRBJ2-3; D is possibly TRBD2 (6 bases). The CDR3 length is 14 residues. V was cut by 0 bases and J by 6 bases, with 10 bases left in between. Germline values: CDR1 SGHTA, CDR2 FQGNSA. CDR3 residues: CASSLAGSSDTQYF. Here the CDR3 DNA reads TGTGCCAGCAGCTTAGCCGGGAGTTCGGATACGCAGTATTTT.

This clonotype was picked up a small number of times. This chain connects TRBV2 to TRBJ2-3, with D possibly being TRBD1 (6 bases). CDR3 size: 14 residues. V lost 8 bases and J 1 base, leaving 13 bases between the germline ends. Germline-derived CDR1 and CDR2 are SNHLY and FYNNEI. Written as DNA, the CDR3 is TGTGCCAGCGGACGGGACACAGGCACAGATACGCAGTATTTT. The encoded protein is CASGRDTGTDTQYF.

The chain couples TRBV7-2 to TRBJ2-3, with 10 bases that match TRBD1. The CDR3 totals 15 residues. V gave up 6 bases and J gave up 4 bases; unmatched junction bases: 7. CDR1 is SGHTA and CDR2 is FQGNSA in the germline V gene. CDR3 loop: CASRRDRGYSDTQYF. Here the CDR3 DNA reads TGTGCCAGCAGGCGGGACAGGGGTTATTCAGATACGCAGTATTTT.

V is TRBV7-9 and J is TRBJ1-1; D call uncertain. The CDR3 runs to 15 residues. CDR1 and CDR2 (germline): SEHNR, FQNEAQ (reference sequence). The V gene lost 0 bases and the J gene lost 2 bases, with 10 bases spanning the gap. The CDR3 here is CASSLAPLRNTEAFF. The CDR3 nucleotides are TGTGCCAGCAGCTTAGCCCCGCTGCGTAACACTGAAGCTTTCTTT.

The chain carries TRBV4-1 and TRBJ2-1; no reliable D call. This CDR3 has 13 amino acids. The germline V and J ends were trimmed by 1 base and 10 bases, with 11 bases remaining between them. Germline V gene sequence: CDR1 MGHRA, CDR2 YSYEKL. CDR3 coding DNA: TGCGCCAGCAGCCAAGTAGACCGCTCGGAGCAGTTCTTC. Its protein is CASSQVDRSEQFF.

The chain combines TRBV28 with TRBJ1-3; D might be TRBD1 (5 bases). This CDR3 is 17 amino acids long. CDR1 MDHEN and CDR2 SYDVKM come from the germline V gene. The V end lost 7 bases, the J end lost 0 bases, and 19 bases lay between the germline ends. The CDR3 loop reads CASTKQTGPLSGNTIYF. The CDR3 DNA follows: TGTGCCAGCACAAAACAAACAGGACCGCTCTCTGGAAACACCATATATTTT.

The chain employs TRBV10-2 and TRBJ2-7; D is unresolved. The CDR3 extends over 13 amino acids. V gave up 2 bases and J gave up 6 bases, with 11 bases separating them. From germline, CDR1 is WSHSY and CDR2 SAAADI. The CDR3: CASSEGYIAEQYF. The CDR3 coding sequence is TGCGCCAGCAGTGAGGGGTACATCGCCGAGCAGTACTTC.

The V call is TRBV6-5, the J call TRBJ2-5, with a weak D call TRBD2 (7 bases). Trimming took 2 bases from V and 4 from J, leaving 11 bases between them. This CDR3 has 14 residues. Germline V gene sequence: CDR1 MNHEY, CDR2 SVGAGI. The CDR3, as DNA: TGTGCCAGCAGTTACGCGGGGGCCCCAGAGACCCAGTACTTC. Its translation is CASSYAGAPETQYF.

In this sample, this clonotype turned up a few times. In DNA, the CDR3 is TGTGCCAGCATCCGTTTAGCCGGGGGCGAGCAGTTCTTC. Encoded protein: CASIRLAGGEQFF. The chain couples TRBV7-8 to TRBJ2-1, with D perhaps assigned TRBD1 or TRBD2 (6 bases each). The germline CDR1 and CDR2 sequences are SGHVS and FQNEAQ. This CDR3 has 13 amino acids. V was pared by 7 bases and J by 10 bases, with 17 bases between.

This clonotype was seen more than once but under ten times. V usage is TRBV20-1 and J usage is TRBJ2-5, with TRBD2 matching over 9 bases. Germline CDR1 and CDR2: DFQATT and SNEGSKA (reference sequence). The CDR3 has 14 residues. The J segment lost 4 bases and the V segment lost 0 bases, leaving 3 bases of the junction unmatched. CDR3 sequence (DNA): TGCAGTGCTAGAGAGGGCGGGGGGGCAGAGACCCAGTACTTC. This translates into CSAREGGGAETQYF.